The present entry profiles one T cell receptor (beta chain) with its context. Its antigen target is currently unknown. No quality values exist for individual bases; no much larger clone is one base distant. In total, roughly 710 healthy bone marrow donors made up the cohort. At the time of sampling, all cohort members were nominally healthy, though unrecorded immune exposures were likely present. The donor was CMV seropositive and was included in the group of 250 to 300 seropositive cohort members. A peripheral blood sample was provided by each donor, and peripheral blood mononuclear cells were used for TCR beta sequencing. Genomic DNA extraction from the blood cell samples was performed with the Qiagen DNeasy Blood Extraction Kit. This sample is drawn from a study of cytomegalovirus exposure and HLA in healthy donors (dated by TCRdb to 2017 to 2019). About the full investigation: In an earlier analysis of under 600 of the donors, 276 Gb of sequence data and approximately 120 million unique TCR beta sequences from some 170 million T cells were reported. The number of donors typed differed by locus, with 629-630 for A, B, C, DRB1 and DQB1, 522 for DQA1, 606 for DPA1, and around 450 for DPB1. The study profiled the T cell repertoires of approximately 700 subjects by immunosequencing and related them to cytomegalovirus serostatus. To predict cytomegalovirus infection status, the study brought together high-throughput TCR immunosequencing, statistical association of individual TCRs with disease status, and machine learning. Among a few hundred genotyped donors of the cohort, an average of around 240,000 unique TCR beta nucleotide sequences were sequenced per donor, 15% to 20% of them non-productive. The study aimed to test whether signatures of past pathogen exposure could be identified by cataloging public T cell receptors. Alongside the repertoire data, information on donor age, sex, ethnicity and CMV serostatus was compiled. A separate validation cohort of more than 100 different subjects was used in addition to the 666-subject first cohort. Both class I and class II loci were covered by HLA typing, at four-digit resolution. Because of strong linkage in the cohort, roughly five DR-DQ haplotypes were treated as single units for association and clustering. An earlier analysis of around 540 of the donors applied high-throughput TCR beta sequencing to assess whether each TCR beta V gene segment acted as functional or pseudogenic. Approximately 300 gigabases of sequencing data and about 92 million unique TCR sequences made up an early release that covered some 640 HLA-typed donors. A later genetic analysis used genome-wide SNP genotypes for about 65% of the 666 donors, treating that subset as a discovery cohort. To study patterns of TCR occurrence, a later analysis re-analyzed previously published TCR beta repertoires from 600 to 750 donors and added high-resolution HLA genotyping. All discovery cohort repertoires had been generated on a single sequencing platform. In the later analysis, no new phenotypic data were used to find candidate immune exposures; instead, reliance was placed on TCR beta sequences and their occurrence across donors. Of the 300 to 450 genotyped donors, roughly 80% were placed in the genetic ancestry cluster associated with self-reported Caucasian donors. On the study overall, not on this receptor specifically: In an earlier analysis of 587 of the donors, most TCR beta V segments appeared in productive rearrangements about 87% or about 30% of the time, broadly matching IMGT annotations. Correlated functional status among segregating V segments might be attributable to linkage disequilibrium, but an unknown experimental factor could not be ruled out. The sequencing pipeline was judged likely to have produced a cluster of highly shared sequence variants as a technical artifact. A later analysis associated some 17,000 TCR beta sequences with specific HLA alleles at a false discovery rate of 0.05. In a later analysis, TCR association rates were found to vary across HLA loci, with the most associated TCRs seen for DRB1 alleles and the fewest for HLA-C alleles. A few of the identified cytomegalovirus-associated TCR beta chains were confirmed in vitro to be specific for cytomegalovirus antigens. CMV serostatus was the only immune exposure information available for the cohort. In a later analysis, most CMV-associated TCR beta chains were found to appear HLA-restricted, with HLA associations seemingly driven largely by CMV exposure. The earlier analysis of approximately 560 of the donors excluded 15 to 20 rarely observed V segments, including chromosome 9 orphons, because counts were too low. The classifier was reported to diagnose cytomegalovirus status with high specificity and sensitivity in both the original cohort and the validation cohort. Because HLA typing was missing for some donors at each locus, association tests included only the typed subset. A further reported finding was that TCR beta sequences accurately predicted the HLA-A and HLA-B alleles for most subjects in the first cohort. Assigning TCR associations to individual alleles was difficult when HLA alleles, especially DR and DQ, strongly co-occurred. The cohort was sequenced for TCR beta chains only, and without alpha or paired-chain data the features that could be detected were limited. A later analysis found that HLA-associated TCR beta chains were more clonally expanded and had lower generation probabilities than equally common non-associated chains. The study listed 164 TCR beta chains as associated with cytomegalovirus. Most TCR sequences were seen in very few donors, while some public TCRs were found in many individuals. A later genetic analysis reported fewer N-insertions in productive TCRs among donors in an Asian-associated ancestry cluster than the roughly 670-donor mean. It was suggested by the authors that the approach could potentially be generalized to other disease states and immunological phenotypes. According to a later analysis, parvovirus B19, influenza, CMV and Epstein-Barr virus appeared linked to several top co-occurrence clusters. An association between a missense DCLRE1C variant and V-gene and J-gene trimming of TCR beta chains was found in a later genetic analysis and replicated in an independent cohort. The presence/absence analyses assumed that sequencing depth was roughly uniform across donors, and that assumption may not be true. The 87-base-pair reads could not distinguish some IMGT-functional V segments, including TRBV6-2 and TRBV6-3, so those segments were excluded.

The method was the immunoSEQ multiplex PCR assay. For the multiplex PCR, a mixture combining 60 forward primers for TCR Vbeta segments and 13 reverse primers for TCR Jbeta segments was used. Amplification of the CDR3 region of rearranged TCR beta genes was performed with a multiplex PCR assay on genomic DNA. The amplified TCR beta libraries were sequenced on the Illumina HiSeq System as 87-base-pair reads. Processing in the source paper ran as follows. A later analysis counted about 80 million unique TCR beta chains across the 650 to 800 repertoires, and around 9.9 million of these chains were shared by at least two donors. To remove PCR and sequencing errors, raw reads were error-corrected and collapsed into unique sequences using a nearest-neighbor algorithm that merged closely related sequences. CDR3 sequences were aligned to IMGT reference sequences to assign V, D and J gene segments. For a sequence to be retained, a match of at least six nucleotides to both a V gene segment and a J gene segment was required. Rearrangements were called productive when the CDR3 lacked stop codons and stayed in frame with V and J; all others were non-productive. CDR3 was defined by IMGT convention, running from the second conserved V-encoded cysteine to the conserved J-encoded phenylalanine. The earlier analysis of 500 to 600 of the donors excluded sequences that lacked an unambiguous match to a single V gene segment. In an earlier analysis of some 590 of the donors, a V segment was called functional when productive rearrangements were above 56.7%, and segregating when the standard deviation between donors exceeded 5%. A statistical classification framework was developed to diagnose cytomegalovirus status using the catalog of TCR beta chain sequences. In a later analysis, V and J genes were assigned by comparing TCR nucleotide sequences against IMGT/GENE-DB human TR gene sequences. In a later analysis, CDR3 sequences and most-parsimonious VDJ recombination scenarios were assigned using the TCRdist pipeline. In a later analysis, each TCR beta chain was defined by its CDR3 amino acid sequence together with its V-gene family, and reads lacking a unique V-gene family were excluded. As a way to deal with suspected cross-contamination and a sequencing artifact, a later analysis dropped approximately 570 nucleotide sequences that were highly shared and had low generation probability. In a later analysis, a clonal expansion index was calculated for each public chain from normalized within-repertoire ranks of inferred template counts. In a later analysis, generation probabilities were computed using a VDJ recombination model fitted to out-of-frame rearrangements, and the results were checked against IGoR. A later analysis scored TCR-TCR, TCR-HLA and TCR-CMV co-occurrence with hypergeometric tests, applying a repertoire-size bias correction to TCR pairs. In a later analysis, false discovery rates were estimated by permuting HLA or CMV assignments 20 times. In a later analysis, co-occurring TCRs were grouped with DBSCAN, and TCRdist sequence similarity was added when clustering was performed within HLA-allele-positive subsets. For co-occurrence clustering, repertoires with fewer than 30,000 or more than 120,000 public chains were excluded, along with 4 to 6 repertoires with anomalous nucleotide sharing. TCRdb holds this immuneACCESS table with in-frame rearrangements only. Some clones are missing; in checked studies, unresolved V genes explain under half, and the rest has no known cause. V, J and clone size reflect that table, while D and trimming were determined from the DNA. In this sample the table shows over 60,000 clones, 60% to 75% of which occur a single time. Around 15% of the sample belongs to the ten largest clones.

Sequences SGHNT (CDR1) and YYREEE (CDR2) are obtained from the germline V gene (reference sequence). Relative to germline, V is missing 3 bases and J is missing 4 bases, with 5 bases of the junction outside any gene match. The CDR3 runs 16 residues from the cysteine to the phenylalanine. The retained sequence is limited to the CDR3, 48 bases, with the frame set at the first base. Sequencing used PBMCs. The clonotype comes from a male donor in good health and CMV-seropositive. The chain links TRBV5-4 with TRBJ1-3; 12 bases in the junction line up with TRBD1. At the DNA level, the sequence is TGTGCCAGCAGCTGGGGACAGGGGGCGCTAGGAAACACCATATATTTT. The encoded protein is CASSWGQGALGNTIYF.